This T cell receptor beta chain was obtained from a study of OX40 agonist ivuxolimab in advanced cancers. Clones were sequenced by immunoSEQ multiplex PCR, and TCRdb holds only the in-frame ones, with some missing. The sample yields tens of thousands of clones, approximately 82% seen once. There are 13 residues in the CDR3. Trimming left V 0 bases short and J 8 bases short, with 7 bases between. Per germline, CDR1 LNHNV and CDR2 YYDKDF (reference sequence). The receptor comes from an adult with an advanced solid tumor such as melanoma, head and neck, liver or kidney cancer. The chain has TRBV15 and TRBJ1-4; the D is unclear. The sequencing here drew on CD4+ or CD8+ T cells sorted from blood, taken in a trial of the OX40 agonist ivuxolimab. The CDR3 reads CATSRDIPEKLFF. The CDR3 bases are TGTGCCACCAGCAGAGATATACCGGAAAAACTGTTTTTT. Variable domain in full (rest from reference TRBV15 and TRBJ1-4): DAMVIQNPRYQVTQFGKPVTLSCSQTLNHNVMYWYQQKSSQAPKLLFHYYDKDFNNEADTPDNFQSRRPNTSFCFLDIRSPGLGDTAMYLCATSRDIPEKLFFGSGTQLSVL.